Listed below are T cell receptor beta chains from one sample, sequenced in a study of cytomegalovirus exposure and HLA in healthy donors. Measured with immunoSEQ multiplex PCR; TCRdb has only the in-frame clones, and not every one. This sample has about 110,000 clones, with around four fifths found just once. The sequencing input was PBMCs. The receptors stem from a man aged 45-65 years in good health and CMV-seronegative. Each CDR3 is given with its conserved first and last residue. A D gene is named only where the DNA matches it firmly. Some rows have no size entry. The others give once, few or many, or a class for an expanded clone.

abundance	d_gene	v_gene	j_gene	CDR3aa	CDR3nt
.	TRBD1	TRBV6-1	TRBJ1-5	CASSEAAGQPHQPQHF	TGTGCCAGCAGTGAAGCGGCGGGACAGCCCCATCAGCCCCAGCATTTT
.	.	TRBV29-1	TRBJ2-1	CSVGPQGNEQFF	TGCAGCGTAGGACCCCAGGGCAATGAGCAGTTCTTC
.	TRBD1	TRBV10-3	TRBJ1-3	CAASQGAPIGNTIYF	TGTGCCGCTTCTCAGGGGGCGCCCATTGGAAACACCATATATTTT
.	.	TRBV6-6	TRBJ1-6	CASSYIDSAAHSPLHF	TGTGCCAGCAGTTACATAGACTCGGCCGCTCATTCACCCCTCCACTTT
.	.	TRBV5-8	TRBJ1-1	CASSSERNTEAFF	TGTGCCAGCAGCTCAGAACGGAACACTGAAGCTTTCTTT
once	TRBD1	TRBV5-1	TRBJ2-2	CASRGAGGLHTNTGELFF	TGCGCCAGCAGGGGGGCAGGGGGATTACACACGAACACCGGGGAGCTGTTTTTT
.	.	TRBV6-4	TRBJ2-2	CASSERGFDTGELFF	TGTGCCAGCAGTGAACGGGGGTTTGACACCGGGGAGCTGTTTTTT
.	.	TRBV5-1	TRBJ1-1	CASRSTVNTEAFF	TGCGCCAGCAGATCAACGGTTAACACTGAAGCTTTCTTT
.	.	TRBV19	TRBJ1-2	CASSAREPNYGYTF	TGTGCCAGTAGTGCCAGGGAACCTAACTATGGCTACACCTTC
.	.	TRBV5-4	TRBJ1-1	CASSLGGGGWNTEAFF	TGTGCCAGCAGCTTGGGGGGTGGGGGCTGGAACACTGAAGCTTTCTTT
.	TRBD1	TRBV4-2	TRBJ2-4	CASSQDRALMGSIQYF	TGTGCCAGCAGCCAGGACAGGGCCCTAATGGGAAGCATTCAGTACTTC
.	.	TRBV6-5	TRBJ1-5	CASSYTFDQPQHF	TGTGCCAGCAGTTATACTTTCGATCAGCCCCAGCATTTT
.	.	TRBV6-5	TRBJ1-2	CASSVTETYGYTF	TGTGCCAGCAGCGTGACAGAGACCTATGGCTACACCTTC
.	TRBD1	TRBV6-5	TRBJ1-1	CASRLMDRLDTEAFF	TGTGCCAGCAGACTCATGGACAGGCTCGACACTGAAGCTTTCTTT
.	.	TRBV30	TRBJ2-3	CAWGGDTQYF	TGTGCCTGGGGGGGGGATACGCAGTATTTT
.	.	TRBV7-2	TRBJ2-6	CASSQWSIPSSGANVLTF	TGTGCCAGCAGCCAGTGGTCCATTCCCTCTAGTGGGGCCAACGTCCTGACTTTC
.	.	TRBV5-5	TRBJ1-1	CASSLGPTEAFF	TGTGCCAGCAGCTTGGGGCCTACTGAAGCTTTCTTT
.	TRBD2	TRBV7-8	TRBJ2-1	CASSLVPPAGGYNEQFF	TGTGCCAGCAGCTTAGTTCCCCCAGCGGGGGGCTACAATGAGCAGTTCTTC
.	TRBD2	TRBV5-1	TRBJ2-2	CASSTLAGGTGELFF	TGCGCCAGCAGCACACTAGCGGGCGGCACCGGGGAGCTGTTTTTT
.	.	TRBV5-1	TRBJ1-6	CVSSPTGGRDNSPLHF	TGCGTCAGCAGCCCTACAGGTGGCCGCGATAATTCACCCCTCCACTTT
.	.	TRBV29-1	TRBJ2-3	CSVVRQTSTDTQYF	TGCAGCGTTGTAAGGCAGACTAGCACAGATACGCAGTATTTT
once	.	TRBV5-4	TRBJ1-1	CASSPMQGSNTEAFF	TGTGCCAGCAGCCCAATGCAGGGAAGTAACACTGAAGCTTTCTTT
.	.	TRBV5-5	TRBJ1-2	CASSRPPGPSNYGYTF	TGTGCCAGCAGCCGTCCCCCAGGGCCCTCTAACTATGGCTACACCTTC
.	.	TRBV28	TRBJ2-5	CASSLLGGPSQETQYF	TGTGCCAGCAGTTTATTAGGGGGACCATCCCAAGAGACCCAGTACTTC
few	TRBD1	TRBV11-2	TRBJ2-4	CASSLNRDSHF	TGTGCCAGCAGCTTAAACCGGGACAGTCACTTC
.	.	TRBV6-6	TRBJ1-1	CASRDGQPNTEAFF	TGTGCCAGCCGCGACGGACAGCCGAACACTGAAGCTTTCTTT
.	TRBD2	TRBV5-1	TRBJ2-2	CASSLSQGGTGELFF	TGCGCCAGCAGCTTAAGTCAGGGAGGGACCGGGGAGCTGTTTTTT
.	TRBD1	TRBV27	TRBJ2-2	CASSSRQGHTGELFF	TGTGCCAGCAGTTCACGACAGGGCCACACCGGGGAGCTGTTTTTT
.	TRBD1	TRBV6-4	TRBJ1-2	CASSDGTGNYGYTF	TGTGCCAGCAGTGACGGGACAGGGAACTATGGCTACACCTTC
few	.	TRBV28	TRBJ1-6	CASSFHDMTYSPLHF	TGTGCCAGCAGTTTCCACGACATGACCTACTCCCCCCTCCACTTT
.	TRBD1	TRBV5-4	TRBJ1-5	CASSPGQGGQPQHF	TGTGCCAGCAGCCCAGGACAGGGCGGTCAGCCCCAGCATTTT
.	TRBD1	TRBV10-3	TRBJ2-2	CAMKPGQSTGELFF	TGTGCCATGAAACCGGGACAGTCCACCGGGGAGCTGTTTTTT
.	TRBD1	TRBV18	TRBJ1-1	CASSLLISGGNTEAFF	TGTGCCAGCTCACTACTCATATCAGGGGGCAACACTGAAGCTTTCTTT
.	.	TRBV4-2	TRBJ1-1	CASSRDTGRDTEAFF	TGTGCCAGCAGCCGAGATACAGGGCGGGACACTGAAGCTTTCTTT
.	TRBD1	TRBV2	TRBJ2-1	CASQLVQGIEQFF	TGTGCCAGCCAACTAGTACAGGGGATAGAGCAGTTCTTC
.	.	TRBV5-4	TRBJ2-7	CASSSLGGGPYEQYF	TGTGCCAGCAGCTCACTGGGTGGGGGCCCCTACGAGCAGTACTTC
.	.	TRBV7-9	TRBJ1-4	CASSGDGSGGEKLFF	TGTGCCAGCAGCGGAGACGGGTCAGGAGGGGAAAAACTGTTTTTT
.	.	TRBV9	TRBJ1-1	CASSAGGVNTEAFF	TGTGCCAGCAGCGCTGGGGGGGTGAACACTGAAGCTTTCTTT
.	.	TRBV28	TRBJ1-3	CASSIVTPRTRSGNTIYF	TGTGCCAGCAGTATTGTGACTCCCAGGACACGCTCTGGAAACACCATATATTTT
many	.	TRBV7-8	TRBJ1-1	CASSLPNRVGAEAFF	TGTGCCAGCAGCTTACCTAACAGGGTGGGGGCTGAAGCTTTCTTT
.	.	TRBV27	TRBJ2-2	CASSLAAGAYTGELFF	TGTGCCAGCTCCCTGGCGGCAGGGGCATACACCGGGGAGCTGTTTTTT
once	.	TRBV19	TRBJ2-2	CASSIAQGNTGELFF	TGTGCCAGTAGTATAGCACAGGGAAACACCGGGGAGCTGTTTTTT
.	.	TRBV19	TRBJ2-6	CASSIDLAGANVLTF	TGTGCCAGTAGTATAGACTTGGCAGGGGCCAACGTCCTGACTTTC
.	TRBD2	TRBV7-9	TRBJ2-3	CASSSTSGYSTDTQYF	TGTGCCAGCAGCTCAACTAGCGGTTATAGCACAGATACGCAGTATTTT